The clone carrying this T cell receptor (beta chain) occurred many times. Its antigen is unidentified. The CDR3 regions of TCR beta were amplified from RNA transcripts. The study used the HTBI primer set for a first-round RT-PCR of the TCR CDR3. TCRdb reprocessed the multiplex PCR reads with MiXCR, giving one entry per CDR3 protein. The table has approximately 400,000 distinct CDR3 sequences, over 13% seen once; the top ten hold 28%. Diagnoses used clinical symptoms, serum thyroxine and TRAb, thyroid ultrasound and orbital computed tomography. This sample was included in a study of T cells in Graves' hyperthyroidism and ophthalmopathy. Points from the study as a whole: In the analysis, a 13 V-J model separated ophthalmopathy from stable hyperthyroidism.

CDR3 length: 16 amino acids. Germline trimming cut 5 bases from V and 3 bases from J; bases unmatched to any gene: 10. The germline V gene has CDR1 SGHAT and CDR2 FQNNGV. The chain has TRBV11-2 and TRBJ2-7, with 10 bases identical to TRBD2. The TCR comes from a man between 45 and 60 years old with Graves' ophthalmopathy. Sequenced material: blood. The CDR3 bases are TGTGCCAGCAGCCCAGGTGCGGCTAGCGGGAGCTACGAGCAGTACTTC. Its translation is CASSPGAASGSYEQYF.